This T cell receptor beta chain was sequenced in a study of OX40 agonist ivuxolimab in advanced cancers. The V and J ends lost 2 bases and 0 bases respectively, with 20 bases between them. The CDR3 has 19 amino acids. CDR1 is MDHEN, CDR2 SYDVKM, per germline. The repertoire was sequenced with immunoSEQ multiplex PCR; TCRdb's copy has only in-frame clones and lacks some. The sample has around 100,000 clones, nearly 90% seen once. Here the sequenced sample was CD4+ or CD8+ T cells sorted from blood, taken in a trial of the OX40 agonist ivuxolimab. The source of this sequence is an adult with an advanced solid tumor such as melanoma, head and neck, liver or kidney cancer. The chain recombines TRBV28 with TRBJ1-5; D is undetermined. CDR3 in DNA: TGTGCCAGCAGTTTAACCCCTCGGCGGAGCGAGGATAGCAATCAGCCCCAGCATTTT. This sequence encodes CASSLTPRRSEDSNQPQHF. The variable domain in full, with the rest retrieved from reference TRBV28 and TRBJ1-5, is DVKVTQSSRYLVKRTGEKVFLECVQDMDHENMFWYRQDPGLGLRLIYFSYDVKMKEKGDIPEGYSVSREKKERFSLILESASTNQTSMYLCASSLTPRRSEDSNQPQHFGDGTRLSIL.